This is a list of T cell receptor beta chains from one sample in a study of shared clonotypes between healthy human individuals. Method: immunoSEQ multiplex PCR; TCRdb's copy keeps in-frame clones and lacks some. Of about 2.4 million clones in the sample, approximately 92% were seen once. Sequences were obtained from naive CD4+ T cells sorted from blood. These receptors were taken from a young man in good health. Each CDR3 is given with its conserved first and last residue. Each record gives: D gene, clone size, J gene, V gene, CDR3 DNA, CDR3 protein. D genes are given only for firm matches. Clone size is not always given. Where it is, it says once, few, many or a class for expanded clones.

NA NA TRBJ2-1 TRBV9 TGTGCCAGCAGCGTACTCTCTTTAGCGGCGGGGAATGAGCAGTTCTTC CASSVLSLAAGNEQFF
TRBD2 NA TRBJ2-6 TRBV2 TGTGCCAGCACCTCAGGACTAGCGGGGGCTGGGGCCAACGTCCTGACTTTC CASTSGLAGAGANVLTF
NA NA TRBJ2-7 TRBV14 TGTGCCAGCAGCCATCTGAAGTTCGGTGTCTACGAGCAGTACTTC CASSHLKFGVYEQYF
TRBD1 NA TRBJ1-5 TRBV5-1 TGCGCCAGCAGACTGGACAGGGGCGGGAATCAGCCCCAGCATTTT CASRLDRGGNQPQHF
TRBD2 NA TRBJ2-7 TRBV7-9 TGTGCCAGCAGCCGCCGGACTAGCGGGAGGAACTACGAGCAGTACTTC CASSRRTSGRNYEQYF
NA NA TRBJ2-5 TRBV6-5 TGTGCCAGCAGTCCCGCGGAGACCCAGTACTTC CASSPAETQYF
TRBD2 NA TRBJ2-7 TRBV6-5 TGTGCCAGCAGTTACTCGGCTAGCGGGGGATACGAGCAGTACTTC CASSYSASGGYEQYF
NA NA TRBJ1-2 TRBV19 TGCGCCAGTAGTAACAGACCCTTGACAACTTGGGGCTACACCTTC CASSNRPLTTWGYTF
TRBD1 NA TRBJ2-7 TRBV6-6 TGTGCCAGCAGTAGACAGGGCCTCTACGAGCAGTACTTC CASSRQGLYEQYF
NA NA TRBJ2-1 TRBV19 TGTGCCAGTAGTACGGGACGCCTGGTCTCCTACAATGAGCAGTTCTTC CASSTGRLVSYNEQFF
NA NA TRBJ1-2 TRBV9 TGTGCCAGCAGCGTAGACTCCGGGGGCGGCTACACCTTC CASSVDSGGGYTF
NA NA TRBJ1-1 TRBV2 TGTGCCAGCAGTGGCGGGACAACTGAAGCTTTCTTT CASSGGTTEAFF
NA NA TRBJ1-3 TRBV10-3 TGTGCCATCAGTGAAGGGAGAGACAGTGGAAACACCATATATTTT CAISEGRDSGNTIYF
TRBD1 NA TRBJ2-3 TRBV18 TGTGCCAGCGGACAGGGAAGTCAGTATTTT CASGQGSQYF
NA NA TRBJ2-5 TRBV18 TGTGCCAGCTCACCACCTTCTGGGGAGACCCAGTACTTC CASSPPSGETQYF
NA NA TRBJ2-2 TRBV5-1 TGCGCCAGCAGCTTGGAGGGGGGCGCAGGTGGGGAGCTGTTTTTT CASSLEGGAGGELFF
NA NA TRBJ2-7 TRBV15 TGTGCCACCAGCAGAGAGGTGGGAGTCAGCTACGAGCAGTACTTC CATSREVGVSYEQYF
NA NA TRBJ2-2 TRBV5-1 TGCGCCAGCAGCTTGTTCCAGGGCGCCGGGGAGCTGTTTTTT CASSLFQGAGELFF
NA NA TRBJ2-3 TRBV10-1 TGCGCCAGCAGTGAAGGGATTCTAGCGAGTTTCACAGATACGCAGTATTTT CASSEGILASFTDTQYF
NA NA TRBJ1-4 TRBV5-1 TGCGCCAGCAGCTTGGGCTCGACAGGTTCGAATGAAAAACTGTTTTTT CASSLGSTGSNEKLFF
TRBD1 NA TRBJ1-2 TRBV2 TGTGCCAGCAGTGGGGACAGGGTAGAGGGCTACACCTTC CASSGDRVEGYTF
TRBD2 NA TRBJ2-7 TRBV5-4 TGTGCCAGCAGCTCCGGGACTAGCGGGTCCTACGAGCAGTACTTC CASSSGTSGSYEQYF
TRBD1 NA TRBJ1-1 TRBV6-5 TGTGCCAGCAGGCGAGACAGGGAGAACACTGAAGCTTTCTTT CASRRDRENTEAFF
NA NA TRBJ2-5 TRBV7-2 TGTGCCAGCAGCTCGCTTATACAAGAGACCCAGTACTTC CASSSLIQETQYF
TRBD2 NA TRBJ2-2 TRBV4-1 TGCGCCAGCAGCCGACATCTAGCGGGAGGGCGTGAGCTGTTTTTT CASSRHLAGGRELFF
NA NA TRBJ2-1 TRBV21-1 TGTGCCAGCAGCAAAGCTGGCCGTAACAATGAGCAGTTCTTC CASSKAGRNNEQFF
NA NA TRBJ2-5 TRBV2 TGTGCCAGCAGTGTTACCGGGGTCCAAGAGACCCAGTACTTC CASSVTGVQETQYF
NA NA TRBJ2-7 TRBV28 TGTGCCAGCAGTTCCAGCGGGCCGGGGAACTACGAGCAGTACTTC CASSSSGPGNYEQYF
NA NA TRBJ2-7 TRBV5-4 TGTGCCAGCAGCTTATATGGGTACGAGCAGTACTTC CASSLYGYEQYF
NA NA TRBJ2-5 TRBV7-9 TGTGCCAGCAGCCCCCAGAAGGGTCAGGTTGAAGAGACCCAGTACTTC CASSPQKGQVEETQYF
NA once TRBJ2-4 TRBV7-2 TGTGCGCATCTGGCCAAGGCCCTCAAAAACATTCAGTACTTC CAHLAKALKNIQYF
NA NA TRBJ2-2 TRBV7-2 TGTGCCAGCAGCCGGAGGGGCGGTGGGGGTCTCTCCGGGGAGCTGTTTTTT CASSRRGGGGLSGELFF
NA NA TRBJ1-5 TRBV6-1 TGTGCCAGCAGTGAGGGAGGTGGATATAGCAATCAGCCCCAGCATTTT CASSEGGGYSNQPQHF
TRBD1 NA TRBJ1-5 TRBV27 TGTGCCAGCACCCCATCGACAGGGGGCAATCAGCCCCAGCATTTT CASTPSTGGNQPQHF
TRBD1 NA TRBJ1-5 TRBV2 TGTGCCAGCAGTTACCGGGACAGGGGGCAAATGAGCAATCAGCCCCAGCATTTT CASSYRDRGQMSNQPQHF
TRBD1 NA TRBJ1-2 TRBV7-9 TGTGCCAGCAGCCGCGTCGAAAGGGACAGCCTCTATGGCTACACCTTC CASSRVERDSLYGYTF
NA NA TRBJ1-1 TRBV9 TGTGCCAGCAGCGCGTCAGGGGTCTGGACTGAAGCTTTCTTT CASSASGVWTEAFF